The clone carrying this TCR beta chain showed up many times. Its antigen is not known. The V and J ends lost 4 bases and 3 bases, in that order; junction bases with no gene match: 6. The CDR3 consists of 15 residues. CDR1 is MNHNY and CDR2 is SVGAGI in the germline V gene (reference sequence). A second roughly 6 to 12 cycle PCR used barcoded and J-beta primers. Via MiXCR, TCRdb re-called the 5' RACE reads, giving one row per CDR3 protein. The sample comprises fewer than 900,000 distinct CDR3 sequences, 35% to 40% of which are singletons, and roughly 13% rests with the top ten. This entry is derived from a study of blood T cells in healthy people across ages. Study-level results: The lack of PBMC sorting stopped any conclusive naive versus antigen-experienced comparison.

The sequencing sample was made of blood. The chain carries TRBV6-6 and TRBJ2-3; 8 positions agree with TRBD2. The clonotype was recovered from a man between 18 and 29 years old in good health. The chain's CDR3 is CASSSPGTRTDTQYF. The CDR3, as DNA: TGTGCCAGCAGTTCCCCCGGGACTAGAACAGATACGCAGTATTTT.